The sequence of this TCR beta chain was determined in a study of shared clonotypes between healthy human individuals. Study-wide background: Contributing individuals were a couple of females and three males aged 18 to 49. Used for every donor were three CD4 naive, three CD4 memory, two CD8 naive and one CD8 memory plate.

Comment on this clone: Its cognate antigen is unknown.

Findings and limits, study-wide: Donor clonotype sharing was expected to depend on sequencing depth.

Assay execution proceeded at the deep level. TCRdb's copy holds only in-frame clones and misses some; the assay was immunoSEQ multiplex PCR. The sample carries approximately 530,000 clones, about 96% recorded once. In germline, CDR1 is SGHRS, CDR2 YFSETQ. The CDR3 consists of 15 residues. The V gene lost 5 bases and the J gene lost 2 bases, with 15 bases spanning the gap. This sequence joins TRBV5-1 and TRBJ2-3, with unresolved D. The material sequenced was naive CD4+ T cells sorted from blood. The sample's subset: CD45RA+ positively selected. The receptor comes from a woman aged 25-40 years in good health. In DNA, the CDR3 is TGCGCCAGCAGACCGAACCGACAACCCACAGATACGCAGTATTTT. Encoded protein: CASRPNRQPTDTQYF.